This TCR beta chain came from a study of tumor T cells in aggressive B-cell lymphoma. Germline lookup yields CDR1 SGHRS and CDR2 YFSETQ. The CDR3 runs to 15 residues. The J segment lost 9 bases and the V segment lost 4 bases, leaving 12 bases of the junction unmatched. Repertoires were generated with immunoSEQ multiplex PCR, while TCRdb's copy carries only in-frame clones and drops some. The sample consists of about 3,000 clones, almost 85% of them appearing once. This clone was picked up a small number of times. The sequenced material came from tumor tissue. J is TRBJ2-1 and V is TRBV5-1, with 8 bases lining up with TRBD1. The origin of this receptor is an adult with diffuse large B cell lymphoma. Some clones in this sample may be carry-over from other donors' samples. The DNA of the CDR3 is TGCGCCAGCAGCACCCCCCGGACAGGGCCCCCTGAGCAGTTCTTC. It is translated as CASSTPRTGPPEQFF.